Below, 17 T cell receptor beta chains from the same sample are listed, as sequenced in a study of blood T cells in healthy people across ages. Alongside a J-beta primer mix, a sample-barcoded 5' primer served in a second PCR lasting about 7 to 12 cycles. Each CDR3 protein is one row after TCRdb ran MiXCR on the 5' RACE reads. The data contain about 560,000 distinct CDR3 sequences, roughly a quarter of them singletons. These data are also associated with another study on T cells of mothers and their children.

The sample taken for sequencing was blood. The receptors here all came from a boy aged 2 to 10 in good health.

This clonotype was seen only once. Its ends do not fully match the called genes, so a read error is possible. The DNA of the CDR3 is TGCGCCAGCAGCGTAACCGGGACAGGGAAAGAGGACCTCAACTTC. Translated: CASSVTGTGKEDLNF. V is TRBV5-1 and J is TRBJ2-7; 9 bases align to TRBD1. CDR1 and CDR2 (germline): SGHRS, YFSETQ. The CDR3 sequence is 15 residues long.

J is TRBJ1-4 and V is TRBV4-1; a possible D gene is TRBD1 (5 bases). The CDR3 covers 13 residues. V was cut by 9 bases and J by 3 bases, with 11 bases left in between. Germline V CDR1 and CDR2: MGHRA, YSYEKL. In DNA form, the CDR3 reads TGCGCCAGTGGGGCACTAGCTAATGAAAAACTGTTTTTT. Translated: CASGALANEKLFF.

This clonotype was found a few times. The CDR3 sequence is CASSYVGGRTEAFF. The CDR3 nucleotides read TGTGCCAGCAGTTACGTAGGGGGACGAACTGAAGCTTTCTTT. The chain has TRBV6-5 and TRBJ1-1; TRBD1 might be the D (6 bases). Per the germline V gene, CDR1 is MNHEY and CDR2 is SVGAGI. V was shortened by 2 bases and J by 5 bases, with 12 bases between the two germline ends. The CDR3 extends over 14 amino acids.

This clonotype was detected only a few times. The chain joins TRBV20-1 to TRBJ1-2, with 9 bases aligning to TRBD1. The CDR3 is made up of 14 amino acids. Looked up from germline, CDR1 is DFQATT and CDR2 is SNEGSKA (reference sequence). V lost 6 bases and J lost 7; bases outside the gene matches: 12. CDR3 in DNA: TGCAGTGCCAAACTCCGGGACAGGGCCGGTGGCTACACCTTC. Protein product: CSAKLRDRAGGYTF.

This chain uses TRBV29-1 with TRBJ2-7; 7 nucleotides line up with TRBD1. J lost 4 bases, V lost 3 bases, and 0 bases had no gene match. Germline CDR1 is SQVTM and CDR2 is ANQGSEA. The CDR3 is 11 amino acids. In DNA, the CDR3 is TGCAGCGTTGAGGACAGGTACGAGCAGTACTTC. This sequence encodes CSVEDRYEQYF.

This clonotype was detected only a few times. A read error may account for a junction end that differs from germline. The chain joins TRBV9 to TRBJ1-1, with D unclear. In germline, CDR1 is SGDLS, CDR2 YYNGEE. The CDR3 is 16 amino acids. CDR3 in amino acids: CTSSVDHQLIGTEAFF. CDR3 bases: TGTACCAGCAGCGTTGACCATCAGCTGATTGGCACTGAAGCTTTCTTT.

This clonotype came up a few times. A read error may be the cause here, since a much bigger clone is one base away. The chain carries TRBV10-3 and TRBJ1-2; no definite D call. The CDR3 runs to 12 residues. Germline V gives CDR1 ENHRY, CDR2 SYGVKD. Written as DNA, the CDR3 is TGTGCCATCAGGGAGACTAACTATGGCTACCCCTTC. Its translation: CAIRETNYGYPF.

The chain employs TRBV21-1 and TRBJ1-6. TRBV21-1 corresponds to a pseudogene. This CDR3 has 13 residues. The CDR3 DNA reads TGTGCCAGCAGCAAAGCGCGGGGAGAACCCCTCCACTTT. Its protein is CASSKARGEPLHF.

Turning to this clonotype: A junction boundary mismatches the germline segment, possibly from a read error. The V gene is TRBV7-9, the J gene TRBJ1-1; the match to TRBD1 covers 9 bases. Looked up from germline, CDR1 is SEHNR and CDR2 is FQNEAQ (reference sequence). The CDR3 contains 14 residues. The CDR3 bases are TGTGCCAGCAGCTCGACAGGGGGGAACGCTGAAGCTTTCTTT. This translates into CASSSTGGNAEAFF.

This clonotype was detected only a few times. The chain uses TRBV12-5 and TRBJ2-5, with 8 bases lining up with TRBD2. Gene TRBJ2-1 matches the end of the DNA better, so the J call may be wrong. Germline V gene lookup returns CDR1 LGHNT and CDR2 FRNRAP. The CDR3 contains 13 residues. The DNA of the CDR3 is TGTGCTAGTGCGGGAGGGCGTCGGGATGAGCAGTTCTTC. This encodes CASAGGRRDEQFF.

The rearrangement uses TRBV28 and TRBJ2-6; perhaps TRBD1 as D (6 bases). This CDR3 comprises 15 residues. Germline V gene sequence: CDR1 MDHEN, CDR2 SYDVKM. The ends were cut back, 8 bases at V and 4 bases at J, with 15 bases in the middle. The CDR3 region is CASAAGALGANVLTF. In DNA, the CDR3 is TGTGCCAGCGCCGCAGGGGCCCTCGGGGCCAACGTCCTGACTTTC.

CDR3 coding DNA: TGTGCCAGCAGCCCGTTTACCGGGACTAGCGGGAGGGCCAATGAGCAGTTCTTC. Translating it yields CASSPFTGTSGRANEQFF. This sequence joins TRBV7-6 and TRBJ2-1; TRBD2 agrees at 16 bases. CDR3 length: 18 residues. Germline V gives CDR1 SGHVS, CDR2 FNYEAQ. Unmatched junction bases numbered 10, after V lost 5 bases and J lost 6 bases.

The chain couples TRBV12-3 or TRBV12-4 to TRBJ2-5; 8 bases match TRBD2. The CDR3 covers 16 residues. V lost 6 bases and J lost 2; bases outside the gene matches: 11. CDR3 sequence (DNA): TGTGCCAGCAGGCCACGGACTAGCCGGAATCAAGAGACCCAGTACTTC. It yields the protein CASRPRTSRNQETQYF.

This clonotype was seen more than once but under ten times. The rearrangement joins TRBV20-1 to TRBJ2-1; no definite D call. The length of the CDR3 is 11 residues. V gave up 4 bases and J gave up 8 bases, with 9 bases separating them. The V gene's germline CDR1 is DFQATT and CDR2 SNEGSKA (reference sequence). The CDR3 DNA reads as TGCAGTGCTATGATGGACGATGAGCAGTTCTTC. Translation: CSAMMDDEQFF.

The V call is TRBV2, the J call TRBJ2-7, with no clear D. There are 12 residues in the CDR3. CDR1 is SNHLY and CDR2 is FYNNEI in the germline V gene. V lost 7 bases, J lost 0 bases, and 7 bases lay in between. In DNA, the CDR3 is TGTGCCAGCAACGCAGTCTCCTACGAGCAGTACTTC. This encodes CASNAVSYEQYF. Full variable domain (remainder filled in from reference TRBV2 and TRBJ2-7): EPEVTQTPSHQVTQMGQEVILRCVPISNHLYFYWYRQILGQKVEFLVSFYNNEISEKSEIFDDQFSVERPDGSNFTLKIRSTKLEDSAMYFCASNAVSYEQYFGPGTRLTVT.

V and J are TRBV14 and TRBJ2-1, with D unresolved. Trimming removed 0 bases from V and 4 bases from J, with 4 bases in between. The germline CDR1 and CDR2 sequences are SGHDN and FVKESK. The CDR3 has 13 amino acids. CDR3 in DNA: TGTGCCAGCAGCCAAGAGCGTTACAATGAGCAGTTCTTC. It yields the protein CASSQERYNEQFF.

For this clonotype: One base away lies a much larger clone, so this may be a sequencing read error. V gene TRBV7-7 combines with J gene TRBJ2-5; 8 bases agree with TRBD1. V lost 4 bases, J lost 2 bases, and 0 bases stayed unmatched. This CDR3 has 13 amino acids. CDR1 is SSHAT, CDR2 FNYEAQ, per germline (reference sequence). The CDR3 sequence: CASSWTGQETQYF. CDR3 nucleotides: TGTGCCAGCAGCTGGACAGGGCAAGAGACCCAGTACTTC. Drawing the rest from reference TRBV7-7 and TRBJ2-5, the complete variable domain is GAGVSQSPRYKVTKRGQDVTLRCDPISSHATLYWYQQALGQGPEFLTYFNYEAQPDKSGLPSDRFSAERPEGSISTLTIQRTEQRDSAMYRCASSWTGQETQYFGPGTRLLVL.